This TCR beta chain was captured by sequencing in a study of prognosis after radiotherapy for stage I lung cancer (dated by TCRdb to 2020 to 2022). Context from the whole study: Around 20 stage I NSCLC patients were enrolled in Nanjing, China, between 2018 and January 2019. Stage I lung tumors that were newly diagnosed and primary were found in approximately 15 patients, while five patients had oligometastatic NSCLC after surgical resection of the primary tumor. Every patient was deemed medically inoperable, approximately eleven because of comorbidities and over five because they refused surgery. The cohort comprised 10 to 15 men and 5 or 6 women with a median age of around 70 years, ranging from about 53 to 84 years. About a dozen patients had adenocarcinoma and more than five had squamous cell carcinoma as the tumor histology. Using image-guided IMRT or VMAT, SBRT was delivered in 3 to 5 fractions at a biologically effective dose of at least 100 Gy. No patient received concurrent therapy alongside SBRT. After SBRT, distant metastases developed in about 20% of the 19 patients at a median of around 7 months, while the remaining 15 patients had no significant progression. Peripheral blood TCR beta repertoires were profiled in stage I NSCLC patients before and after stereotactic body radiotherapy, and the repertoires were related to distant failure. The study sequenced around 40 blood samples from some 19 patients, one before and one after SBRT per patient.

Two rounds of multiplex PCR were used to amplify the TCR beta CDR3 region from genomic DNA. The first PCR round used primers specific to each TRBV and TRBJ gene, with sequences filed in Chinese patent CN105087789A. The second PCR round used universal primers. The Roche High Pure PCR Template Preparation Kit was used to extract genomic DNA from frozen PBMCs. An Illumina HiSeq 3000 was used to sequence the libraries paired-end with 151 bp reads. The study's processing was this. Raw reads lacking the multiplex PCR primer sequences were removed with CutAdapt. High-quality paired reads were merged into contigs with PEAR. TRB V, D and J gene segments were assigned to each contig with MiXCR by alignment to reference sequences. To remove sequencing errors, CDR3 sequences were clustered according to base quality and sequence similarity. Shannon entropy normalized by the natural log of productive TCR sequence number was used as the measure of diversity. Clonality was computed as one minus the ratio of Shannon entropy to the natural log of the number of unique clonotypes. The Youden index of ROC curves was used to select progression-free survival cut-offs for repertoire metrics, and analyses were performed in R 3.5.3. TCRdb ran its own pipeline on the public reads, namely fastp trimming at Q25 and MiXCR clone calling, and kept in-frame beta chains. Entries are consolidated by CDR3 protein sequence, retaining the most common genes and DNA. None of the V and J calls come from the authors' own analysis; TCRdb made them. The sample records 31,000 or so distinct CDR3 sequences, 35% to 45% of which are singletons. Together, the top ten hold 15% of the sample.

No patient had a history of other malignancies or prior chemotherapy or radiotherapy, and all had node-negative disease on CT and PET/CT. Roughly 5.9 milliliters of peripheral venous blood were drawn into EDTA tubes at each of two time points. PBMCs were isolated by Ficoll-Paque Plus density-gradient centrifugation. Immediately after collection, samples were stored at -80 degrees C until analysis. Overall study results and their limits: No adjustment for multiple comparisons was applied to any of the reported P values. No determination of tumor specificity was made for expanded TCR clones. Differences in TRBV and TRBJ usage frequencies by metastasis status were reportedly observed in two V genes at baseline and in nine V and two J genes after SBRT. Unique TCR clone counts fell after SBRT (median 10,088 before versus several thousand after; Wilcoxon paired P=0.011). Post-SBRT Shannon entropy and its change from baseline were lower in patients who developed distant metastases; baseline Shannon entropy was not associated with metastases. The study was limited by the small cohort and short follow-up, and independent validation of the study findings is required.

The CDR3 measures 14 amino acids from cysteine to phenylalanine. CDR3 DNA only is kept here, 42 bases in frame from base 1. The junction carries 14 bases between V and J, which are trimmed by 0 bases and 14 bases respectively. The germline V gene sets CDR1 to SGHVS and CDR2 to FQNEAQ. This clonotype was seen repeatedly, ten times or more. The antigen this receptor binds is unknown. One base away there is no much larger clone; base qualities are not given. The V and J genes are TRBV7-8 and TRBJ1-6, with the D gene call left open. The source is a donor over 45 with non-small cell lung cancer. The sample consisted of PBMCs, taken before or after stereotactic body radiation therapy (not recorded which). The DNA sequence follows: TGTGCCAGCAGCTTAGCGCGTTTCAGACAATCCCTCCACTTT. It encodes CASSLARFRQSLHF.